This is a list of T cell receptor beta chains from one sample in a study of blood T cells in healthy people across ages. TCRdb recomputed calls from the 5' RACE reads with MiXCR, one row per CDR3 protein. Of 1,800,000 or so distinct CDR3 sequences detected, about two fifths appear once; the ten largest clones hold more than 20%. The sequenced sample was blood. The receptor set was obtained from a human donor in good health. CDR3s include the opening cysteine and the closing phenylalanine or tryptophan.

V gene | CDR3 protein
TRBV3-1 | CASRRTGVPYEQYF
TRBV7-8 | CASSLARTGWEETQYF
TRBV4-2 | CASSQGQAGIDTQYF
TRBV10-3 | CAISGGSEGSAQYF
TRBV4-1 | CASSQRPQETQYF
TRBV6-5 | CASRRGGRNTEAFF
TRBV5-1 | CASSIGAYRGVATNEKLFF
TRBV6-5 | CASSYRVSYNEQFF
TRBV7-9 | CAGSLAQDRYIQPQHF
TRBV20-1 | CSAWGKENTGELFF
TRBV4-3 | CASSQGRAVNQPQHF
TRBV29-1 | CSADLSGAPQETQYF
TRBV4-1 | CASSLSGTGQISPLHF
TRBV5-5 | CASSYNPTEIYGYTF
TRBV7-9 | CASTRGGYNSPLHF
TRBV20-1 | CSASGAFTGTLSTLHF
TRBV11-2 | CASSPSRGRRGEQFF
TRBV6-5 | CASSYSYGTEAFF
TRBV7-2 | CASSVRDQYEQYF
TRBV6-1 | CASSDWTSVYEQYF
TRBV28 | CASRTSGGIQETQYF
TRBV29-1 | CSVAPQGNTEAFF
TRBV20-1 | CSASGWRGSPNEQYF
TRBV5-6 | CASSLAGQDINQPQHF